This T cell receptor (beta chain) was recovered during a study of HIV-infected patients and healthy controls. This clonotype has at least ten counts. Its antigen is unknown. All unsorted peripheral T cells were captured because whole blood was used without fractionation. Reverse transcription used about 500 ng RNA and constant-region primers for alpha and beta. Using multiplexing indices, alpha and beta chain libraries were generated apart by chain-specific third strand synthesis. From the 5' RACE reads, TCRdb called clonotypes with MiXCR, one entry per CDR3 protein. The sample includes around 15,000 distinct CDR3 sequences, 6.5% to 7.5% of them seen just once. Findings of the study overall: HLA types of the donors remained undetermined.

The CDR3 is made up of 15 amino acids. Per germline, CDR1 SGHAT and CDR2 FQNNGV. The ends lost 2 bases at V and 5 bases at J; junction bases unmatched: 6. This sequence joins TRBV11-2 and TRBJ2-3; 8 bases are a match to TRBD2. The TCR was taken from an adult in good health. Source material: blood. In DNA form, the CDR3 reads TGTGCCAGCAGCTTACTAGCGGGCGGGGTAGATACGCAGTATTTT. Protein product: CASSLLAGGVDTQYF.